This T cell receptor (beta chain) is from a study of Graves' ophthalmopathy and Graves' hyperthyroidism (dated by TCRdb to 2016 to 2019). Some background on the complete study: Peripheral blood was collected at initial diagnosis, prior to any treatment. In total, some 130 blood samples were TCR-sequenced: 40 to 45 ophthalmopathy, approximately 80 hyperthyroidism and roughly 17 hyperthyroidism-to-ophthalmopathy patients. For independent validation, a separate cohort was made up of 18 to 20 hyperthyroidism patients plus 17 patients who later progressed from hyperthyroidism to ophthalmopathy. Once sampling was done, hyperthyroidism patients were given methimazole at a starting dose of 30 mg daily, while ophthalmopathy patients were given high-dose intravenous methylprednisolone. To explore V-J signatures that separate ophthalmopathy from hyperthyroidism, a discovery set of more than 95 patients was enrolled, consisting of roughly 45 with ophthalmopathy and 57 with stable hyperthyroidism. TCR beta repertoire signatures were used to distinguish Graves' ophthalmopathy from Graves' hyperthyroidism and to predict progression to ophthalmopathy. In roughly 6 hyperthyroidism patients, T-cell repertoires of thyroid tissue and blood were compared. The 95 to 100 discovery patients were randomly divided into training and test sets at a 7:3 ratio. Results and caveats for the whole study, not just this receptor: Among expanded thyroid clonotypes with frequency above 0.001, most also showed up in blood, which suggests that blood repertoires may reflect the thyroid immune response. In cross-validation, the 13-signature model distinguished ophthalmopathy from stable hyperthyroidism with around 90% sensitivity and 81% to 82% specificity, while in the test set the corresponding values were about 80% and 75%. In validation, the model predicted ophthalmopathy progression with over 60% sensitivity and roughly 72% specificity; about a dozen predicted patients were CT-confirmed with GO in a median of 6.5 months. No statistical method was used to predetermine the sample size, and group allocation was not hidden from the investigators.

This clonotype has ten or more counts. Its antigen remains unidentified. Per-nucleotide qualities are absent, and no much larger clonotype sits a single base away. TCR beta CDR3 regions were amplified from RNA transcripts for repertoire sequencing. The first round was an RT-PCR using HTBI primers with the Qiagen OneStep RT-PCR kit, and this first round was followed by a second-round multiplex PCR, then size selection and purification. Libraries were sequenced on an Illumina HiSeq2000 using paired-end 100 bp reads. The published analysis was carried out like this. Reads were processed with SOAPnuke, discarding reads with adapters, uncalled bases, mean Phred below 15, or no exact constant-primer or identifier match. High-quality paired reads were merged with COPE v1.2.5. Clonotypes were defined as unique nucleotide sequences and were aligned to IMGT TRB V, D and J references using MiTCR v1.1. Only V-J combinations with frequency above 0.0001 were analysed, covering approximately 99% of repertoires. A TCR clonal expansion and chaos score per V-J combination was defined as the ratio of F50 clonal expansion to chaos observed in the TCRdist matrix. Welch's t-statistics and random forest were used to reduce the features to some 13 V-J combinations, which were then used as input to a naive Bayes classifier. The similarity between thyroid and blood repertoires was quantified using the Morisita-Horn index. TCRdb took the public reads, trimmed them with fastp at Q25, ran MiXCR for clone calling and kept in-frame beta chains. Rows are unified per CDR3 protein, each entry keeping the most common DNA and genes. TCRdb, not the authors, supplied the V and J calls. The sample data list just over 400,000 distinct CDR3 sequences, and over 20% of these were observed just once. Together, the top ten hold roughly 3% of the sample.

V is clipped by 6 bases and J by 8 bases, and the sequence between their germline boundaries is 16 bases long. The CDR3 goes from the cysteine to the phenylalanine over 13 residues. The sequence is cut down to CDR3 DNA, 39 bases in frame from base 1. The germline V gene (reference sequence) provides CDR1 LNHDA and CDR2 SQIVND. A patient counted as having stable hyperthyroidism if there was no progression to ophthalmopathy within 18 months of follow-up. Hyperthyroidism patients were newly diagnosed, with disease duration under 2 months, and aged 18 to 65 years. Patients were excluded if they had other autoimmune diseases, uncontrolled infections, pregnancy or lactation. Diagnosis was based on clinical symptoms, serum thyroxine, TRAb, thyroid ultrasound and orbital computed tomography. Ficoll-Paque density gradient centrifugation was used to isolate PBMCs from 8.5 to 10 ml of fresh peripheral blood. Trizol reagent was used to extract the total RNA, and its quality was then checked on an Agilent 2100 Bioanalyzer.

The specimen sequenced was peripheral blood. This chain joins TRBV19 to TRBJ1-1; a tentative D match to TRBD1 spans 5 bases. This TCR was sampled from a woman younger than 30 with stable Graves' hyperthyroidism. Donor details come from another sample of the same person, matched by shared clones. The base sequence is TGTGCCAGTAGCATCGTACCGGGGACCGAAGCTTTCTTT. This encodes CASSIVPGTEAFF.